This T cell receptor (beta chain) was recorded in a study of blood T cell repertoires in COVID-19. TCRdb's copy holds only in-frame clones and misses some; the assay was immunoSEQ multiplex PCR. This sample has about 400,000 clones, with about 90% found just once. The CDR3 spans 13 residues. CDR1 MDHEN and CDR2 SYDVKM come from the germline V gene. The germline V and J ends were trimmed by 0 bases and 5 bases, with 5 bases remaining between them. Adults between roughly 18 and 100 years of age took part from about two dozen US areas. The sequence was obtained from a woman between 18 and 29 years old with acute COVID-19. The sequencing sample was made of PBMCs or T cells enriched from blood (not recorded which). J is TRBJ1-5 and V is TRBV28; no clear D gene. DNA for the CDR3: TGTGCCAGCAGTTTATGGGCCGATCAGCCCCAGCATTTT. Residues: CASSLWADQPQHF.